This T cell receptor beta chain was found in a study of PD-L1 blockade in urothelial cancer. About the study: Between 0 and 3 prior chemotherapy regimens had been given to patients. At 3 weeks after treatment start (second dose) and again at 6 weeks, blood was analyzed.

Clones were sequenced by immunoSEQ multiplex PCR, and TCRdb holds only the in-frame ones, with some missing. The sample records under 150,000 clones, approximately 90% being singletons. CDR3 size: 15 residues. The ends lost 2 bases at V and 5 bases at J; junction bases unmatched: 4. From germline, CDR1 is MNHEY and CDR2 SMNVEV (reference sequence). Described time point: peripheral blood 6 weeks after treatment start. Material: PBMCs, obtained around atezolizumab (anti-PD-L1) treatment. This sequence was found in a man aged 55 to 70 with urothelial cancer. The rearrangement joins TRBV27 to TRBJ1-2, with 11 nucleotides matching TRBD1. CDR3 region: CASSLGTGGWYGYTF. The CDR3 DNA reads TGTGCCAGCAGTTTAGGGACAGGGGGTTGGTATGGCTACACCTTC.